This entry describes one T cell receptor (beta chain). The antigen this receptor binds is unknown. At one boundary the junction diverges from the germline segment, which might be a read error. The immunoSEQ Assay, a bias-controlled multiplex PCR, was used to amplify TCRbeta CDR3 regions from genomic DNA. The authors processed their data as follows. The number of nucleated cells in each sample was estimated from the amplification of reference gene primers within the assay. To quantify the absolute abundance of each unique TCRbeta CDR3 rearrangement, sequence reads were collapsed and filtered. Productive Simpson clonality was computed per sample as the square root of Simpson's diversity index over productive rearrangements. Not all clones reach the TCRdb copy of this immuneACCESS table, which keeps in-frame sequences only. Checked studies attribute under half of the gap to unresolved V genes and leave the rest unexplained. V, J and clone size derive from that table, while D and trimming were established from the DNA sequence. Across this sample there are about 91,000 clones, with 88% seen only once. The ten largest clones represent roughly 8.1% of the sample.

CDR1 SGHTS and CDR2 YDEGEE are derived from the germline V gene. The cysteine opens and the phenylalanine closes a CDR3 of 14 amino acids. The entry retains the CDR3 DNA only, 42 bases that are in frame from base 1. The sample originates from a study of blood T cell repertoires in COVID-19 (TCRdb year 2020). The study in broad terms: Samples covering the acute and convalescent phases of COVID-19 were provided by collaborators in the United States, Italy and Spain. The material from the prospective study consisted of cDNA or gDNA derived from T cells, B-cell-depleted T cells, or PBMCs. Deeply sampled blood TCRbeta repertoires from subjects exposed to, actively infected with, or recovered from COVID-19 were included in the dataset. The repertoires were released in a freely available public database intended as a resource for research on the immune response to SARS-CoV-2. The samples were drawn from two sources: the first 160 participants of the ongoing ImmuneRACE study, and 1,254 subjects contributed by 6 global collaborators. The sample metadata nearly always contained a de-identified subject ID, COVID-19 status, age in years and sex. HLA class I and class II types, where available, came from metadata supplied by the sample provider rather than from assay-based typing. Study-level results and caveats: The amount of clinical and demographic metadata varied by source and participant and was provided uncurated.

Whole blood was collected in K2EDTA tubes by collaborating institutions according to the institutions' own protocols. Collaborator samples were shipped for TCRbeta analysis as frozen whole blood, isolated PBMCs, or DNA extracted from either sample type. The sequence was obtained from a woman between 70 and 85 years old with acute or convalescent COVID-19. The specimen was peripheral blood. Recombination linked TRBV5-8 to TRBJ2-5, and TRBD1 matches 10 of the central bases. The bases read TGTGCCAGCAGTTTGGGACAGGGGAAAGAGACCCAGTACTTC. Translated, it gives CASSLGQGKETQYF. Reference TRBV5-8 and TRBJ2-5 proteins supply the regions before and after the CDR3; the full variable domain is: EAGVTQSPTHLIKTRGQQATLRCSPISGHTSVYWYQQALGLGLQFLLWYDEGEERNRGNFPPRFSGRQFPNYSSELNVNALELEDSALYLCASSLGQGKETQYFGPGTRLLVL.